This TCR beta chain comes out of a study of T cells in narcolepsy (dated by TCRdb to 2016 to 2018). For context, the study as a whole: Patients with narcolepsy type 1 or type 2 (NT1, NT2) and healthy control donors were enrolled in the study. Autoreactive T cells targeting hypocretin neuron self-antigens (hypocretin, TRIB2) were sought in narcolepsy patients, and TCR Vbeta sequencing was used to track clonotypes in blood and CSF. Broad study findings and their caveats: Autoreactive clonotypes were reported to be detected serially in the blood of the same patients and of different patients, but not in the blood of healthy controls. No sequences matching autoreactive T cell clones were contained in some blood memory CD4+ repertoires from patients and controls. Patients and controls had similar numbers of sequenced blood memory CD4+ clonotypes, with averages of around 40,000 in patients and 33,354 in controls. In plots comparing CSF and blood CD4+ T cell clonotypes from the same patient, HCRT-specific and TRIB2-specific autoreactive clonotypes were highlighted.

For TCR Vbeta sequencing, memory CD4+ T cells were sorted ex vivo from the peripheral blood of both healthy controls and narcolepsy patients. A note on this clone: Its antigen is unknown. The input lacks base qualities; no much larger clone sits a single base away.

The method behind the library was the immunoSEQ multiplex PCR assay. TCRdb took over this immuneACCESS table, retaining in-frame rearrangements with V and J assigned. Such tables are incomplete; in checked studies, under half of the missing clones stem from an unresolved V gene, and the remainder is unexplained. The sample profile shows more than 30,000 clones; roughly four fifths of them were found once. About 3% of the sample goes to the ten largest clones. What was sequenced was CD45RA- memory CD4+ T cells from PBMCs. What this sample's cell subset or site label stands for: memory T cells sorted ex vivo from peripheral blood. The TCR sequence derives from a human donor with narcolepsy.

The CDR3 region has the sequence CASSLYTGTGRDQPQHF. The DNA reads TGCGCCAGCAGCCTATATACCGGGACAGGGAGGGATCAGCCCCAGCATTTT. The chain is encoded by TRBV4-3 joined to TRBJ1-5; the central 9 bases match TRBD1. The V end gives up 4 bases and the J end 5 bases, leaving 12 bases in the junction not matched to a gene. Measured from the cysteine to the phenylalanine, the CDR3 is 17 residues long. Left in the record is the CDR3 DNA by itself, 51 bases read in frame from the first base. Looking up the germline V gene yields CDR1 LGHNA and CDR2 YSLEER.